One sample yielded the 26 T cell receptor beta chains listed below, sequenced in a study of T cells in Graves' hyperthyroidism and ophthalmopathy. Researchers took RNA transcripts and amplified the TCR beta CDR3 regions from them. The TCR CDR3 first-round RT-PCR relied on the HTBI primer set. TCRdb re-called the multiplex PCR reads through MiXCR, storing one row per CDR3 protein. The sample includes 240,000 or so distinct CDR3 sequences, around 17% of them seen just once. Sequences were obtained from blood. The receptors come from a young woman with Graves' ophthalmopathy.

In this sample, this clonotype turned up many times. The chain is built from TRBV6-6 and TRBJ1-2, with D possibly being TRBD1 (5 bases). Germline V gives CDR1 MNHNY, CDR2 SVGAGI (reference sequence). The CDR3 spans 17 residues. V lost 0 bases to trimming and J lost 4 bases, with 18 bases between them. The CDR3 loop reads CASSYSNLRGAGYGYTF. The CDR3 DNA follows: TGTGCCAGCAGTTACTCGAACCTGCGGGGCGCCGGCTATGGCTACACCTTC.

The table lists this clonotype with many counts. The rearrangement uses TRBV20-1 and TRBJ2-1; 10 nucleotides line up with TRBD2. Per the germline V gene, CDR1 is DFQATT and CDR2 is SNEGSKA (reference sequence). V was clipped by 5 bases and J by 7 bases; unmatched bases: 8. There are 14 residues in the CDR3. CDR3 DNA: TGCAGTGCTCGGAGCGGGAGGGCCAGGAATGAGCAGTTCTTC. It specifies CSARSGRARNEQFF.

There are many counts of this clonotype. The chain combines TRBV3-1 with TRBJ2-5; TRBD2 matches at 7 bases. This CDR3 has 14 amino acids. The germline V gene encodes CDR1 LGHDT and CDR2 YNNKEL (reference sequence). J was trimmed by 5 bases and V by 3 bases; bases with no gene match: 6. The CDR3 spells CASSQRTRSETQYF. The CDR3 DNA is TGTGCCAGCAGCCAGCGGACTAGGTCGGAGACCCAGTACTTC.

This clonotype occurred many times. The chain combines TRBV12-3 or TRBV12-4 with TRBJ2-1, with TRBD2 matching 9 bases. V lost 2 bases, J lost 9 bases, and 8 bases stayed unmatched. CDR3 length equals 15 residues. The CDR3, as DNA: TGTGCCAGCAGTTTATCTGCGGGGGGGCCGCCTGAGCAGTTCTTC. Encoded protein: CASSLSAGGPPEQFF.

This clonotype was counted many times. CDR3 in DNA: TGTGCCAGCAGGCCGGGACAGTATAGCAATCAGCCCCAGCATTTT. Protein sequence: CASRPGQYSNQPQHF. V usage is TRBV28 and J usage is TRBJ1-5, with 7 bases lining up with TRBD1. Germline lookup yields CDR1 MDHEN and CDR2 SYDVKM. The CDR3 extends over 15 amino acids. With 6 bases clipped from V and 0 bases from J, the junction kept 5 bases outside the gene matches.

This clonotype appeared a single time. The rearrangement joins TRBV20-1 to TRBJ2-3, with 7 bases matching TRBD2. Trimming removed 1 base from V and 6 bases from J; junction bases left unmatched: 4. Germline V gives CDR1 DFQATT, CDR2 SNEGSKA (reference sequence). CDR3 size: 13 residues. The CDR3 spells CSARGGSADTQYF. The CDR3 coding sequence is TGCAGTGCTAGAGGCGGGAGTGCGGATACGCAGTATTTT.

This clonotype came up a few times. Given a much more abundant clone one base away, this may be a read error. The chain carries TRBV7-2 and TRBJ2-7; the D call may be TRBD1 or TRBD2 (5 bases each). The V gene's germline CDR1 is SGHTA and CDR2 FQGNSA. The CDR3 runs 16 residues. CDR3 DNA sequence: TGTGCCAGCAGCTTAGCCCCCGGGGCCAGAACCTACGAGCAGTGCTTC. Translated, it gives CASSLAPGARTYEQCF.

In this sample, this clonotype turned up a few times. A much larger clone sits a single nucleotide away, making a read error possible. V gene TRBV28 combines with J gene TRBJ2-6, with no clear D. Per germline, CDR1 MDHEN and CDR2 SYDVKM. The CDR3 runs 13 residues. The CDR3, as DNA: TGTGTCAGCAGACCCTCTGGGGCCAACGTCCTGACTTTC. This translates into CVSRPSGANVLTF.

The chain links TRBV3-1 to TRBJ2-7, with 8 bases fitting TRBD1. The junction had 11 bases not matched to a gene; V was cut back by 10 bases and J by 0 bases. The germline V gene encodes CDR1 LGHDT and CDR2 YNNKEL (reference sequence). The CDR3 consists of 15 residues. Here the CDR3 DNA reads TGTGCCACCAGTCCCAGGACAGGGCACTCCTACGAGCAGTACTTC. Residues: CATSPRTGHSYEQYF.

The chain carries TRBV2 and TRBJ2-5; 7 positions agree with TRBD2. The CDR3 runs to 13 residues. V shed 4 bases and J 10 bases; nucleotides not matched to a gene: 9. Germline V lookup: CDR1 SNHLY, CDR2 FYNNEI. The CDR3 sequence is CASSAGTIWNQYF. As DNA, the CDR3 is TGTGCCAGCAGTGCCGGGACTATCTGGAACCAGTACTTC.

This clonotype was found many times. The CDR3 coding sequence is TGTGCCAGCACTCCGGGTCATCTCTCCTCTGGCTACACCTTC. Translating it yields CASTPGHLSSGYTF. V and J are TRBV28 and TRBJ1-2; D unclear. The V and J ends lost 7 bases and 7 bases respectively, with 19 bases between them. The CDR3 consists of 14 residues. Germline CDR1 and CDR2: MDHEN and SYDVKM.

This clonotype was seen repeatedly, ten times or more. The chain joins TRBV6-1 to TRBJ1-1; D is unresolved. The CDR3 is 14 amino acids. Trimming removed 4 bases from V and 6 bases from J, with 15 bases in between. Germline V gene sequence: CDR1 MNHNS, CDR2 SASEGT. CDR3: CASSGVGRRAEAFF. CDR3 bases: TGTGCCAGCAGTGGCGTAGGGAGGAGGGCTGAAGCTTTCTTT.

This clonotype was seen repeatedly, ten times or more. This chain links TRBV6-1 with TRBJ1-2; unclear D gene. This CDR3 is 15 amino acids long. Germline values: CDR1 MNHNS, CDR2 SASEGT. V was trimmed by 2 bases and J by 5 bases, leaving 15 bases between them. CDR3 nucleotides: TGTGCCAGCAGTGAAAGCGTAGTGGCCCGATATGGCTACACCTTC. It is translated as CASSESVVARYGYTF.

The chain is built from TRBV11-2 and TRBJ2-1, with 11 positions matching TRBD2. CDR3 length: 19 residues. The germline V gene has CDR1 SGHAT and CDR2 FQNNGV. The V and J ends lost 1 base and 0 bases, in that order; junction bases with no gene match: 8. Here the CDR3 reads CASSLARGLAETSYNEQFF. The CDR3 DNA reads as TGTGCCAGCAGCTTAGCACGGGGACTAGCGGAGACCTCCTACAATGAGCAGTTCTTC.

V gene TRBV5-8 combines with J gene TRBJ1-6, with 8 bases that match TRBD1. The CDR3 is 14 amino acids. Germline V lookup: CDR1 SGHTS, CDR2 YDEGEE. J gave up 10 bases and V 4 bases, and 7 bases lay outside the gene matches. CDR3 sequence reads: CASSTTGGGSPLHF. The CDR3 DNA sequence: TGTGCCAGCAGCACCACAGGGGGTGGGTCACCCCTCCACTTT.

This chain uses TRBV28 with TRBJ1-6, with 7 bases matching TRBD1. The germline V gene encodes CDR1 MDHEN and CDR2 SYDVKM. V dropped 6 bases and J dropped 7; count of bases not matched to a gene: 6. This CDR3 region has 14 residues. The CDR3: CASSWGDSNSPLHF. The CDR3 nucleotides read TGTGCCAGCAGCTGGGGGGACAGCAATTCACCCCTCCACTTT. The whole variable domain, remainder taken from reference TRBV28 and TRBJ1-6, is DVKVTQSSRYLVKRTGEKVFLECVQDMDHENMFWYRQDPGLGLRLIYFSYDVKMKEKGDIPEGYSVSREKKERFSLILESASTNQTSMYLCASSWGDSNSPLHFGNGTRLTVT.

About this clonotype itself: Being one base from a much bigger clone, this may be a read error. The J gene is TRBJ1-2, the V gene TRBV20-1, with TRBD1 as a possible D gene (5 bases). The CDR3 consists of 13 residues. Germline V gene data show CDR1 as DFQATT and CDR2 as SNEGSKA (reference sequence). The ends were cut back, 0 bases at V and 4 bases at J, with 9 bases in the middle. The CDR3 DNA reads TGCAGTGCTAGAGATTGGCAGGGCTATGGCTACACCTTC. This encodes CSARDWQGYGYTF.

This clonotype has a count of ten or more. The CDR3 coding sequence is TGTGCCAGCAGCTCCGGCCAAATCCTTTCCTACAATGAGCAGTTCTTC. The encoded protein is CASSSGQILSYNEQFF. V usage is TRBV7-2 and J usage is TRBJ2-1; the D is unclear. The V gene lost 4 bases and the J gene lost 1 base, with 14 bases spanning the gap. The CDR3 is 16 residues long. Germline lookup yields CDR1 SGHTA and CDR2 FQGNSA.

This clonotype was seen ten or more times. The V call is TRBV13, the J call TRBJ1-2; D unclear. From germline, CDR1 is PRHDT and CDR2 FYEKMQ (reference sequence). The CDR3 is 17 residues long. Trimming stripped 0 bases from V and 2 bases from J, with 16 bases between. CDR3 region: CASSLGLVGRLNYGYTF. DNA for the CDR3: TGTGCCAGCAGCTTAGGCCTGGTAGGGCGACTCAACTATGGCTACACCTTC.

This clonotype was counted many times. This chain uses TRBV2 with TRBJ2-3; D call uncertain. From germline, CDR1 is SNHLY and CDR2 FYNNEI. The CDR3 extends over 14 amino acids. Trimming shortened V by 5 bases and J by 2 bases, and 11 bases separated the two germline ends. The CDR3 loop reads CASSPDPNTDTQYF. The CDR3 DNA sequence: TGTGCCAGCAGTCCGGACCCCAACACAGATACGCAGTATTTT.

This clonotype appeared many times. The CDR3 bases are TGTGCCAGCAGTGAAAACAGGGGGGCCCTCCACTTT. This sequence encodes CASSENRGALHF. The rearrangement uses TRBV2 and TRBJ1-6; 8 bases map to TRBD1. The trim removed 2 bases at V and 14 bases at J, leaving 2 bases unmatched. This CDR3 is built from 12 residues. Looked up from germline, CDR1 is SNHLY and CDR2 is FYNNEI.

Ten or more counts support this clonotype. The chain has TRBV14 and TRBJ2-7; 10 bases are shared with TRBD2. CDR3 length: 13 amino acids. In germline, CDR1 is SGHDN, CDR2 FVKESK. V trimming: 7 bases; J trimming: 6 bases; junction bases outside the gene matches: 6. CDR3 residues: CASNLAGAGEQYF. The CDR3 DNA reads TGTGCCAGCAACCTAGCGGGAGCGGGCGAGCAGTACTTC.

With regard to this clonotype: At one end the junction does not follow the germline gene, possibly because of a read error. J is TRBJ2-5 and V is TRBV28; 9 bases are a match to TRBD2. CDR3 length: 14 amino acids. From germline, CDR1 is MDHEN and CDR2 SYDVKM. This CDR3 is CASSLRGGGEAQYF. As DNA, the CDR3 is TGTGCCAGCAGTTTACGCGGGGGGGGAGAGGCCCAGTACTTC.

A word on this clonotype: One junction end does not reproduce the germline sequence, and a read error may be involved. CDR3 protein: CAISFAGSSYEQYF. The CDR3 DNA reads TGTGCCATCAGTTTCGCGGGAAGCTCCTACGAGCAGTACTTC. The chain has TRBV28 and TRBJ2-7, with D perhaps TRBD2 (6 bases). The CDR3 is made up of 14 amino acids. Germline V lookup: CDR1 MDHEN, CDR2 SYDVKM.

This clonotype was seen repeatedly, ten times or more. The DNA of the CDR3 is TGTGCCATCAGTTATGATTACCGGGACAAAAATTCACCCCTCCACTTT. Its translation is CAISYDYRDKNSPLHF. The chain joins TRBV10-3 to TRBJ1-6; TRBD1 is a possible D gene (6 bases). The CDR3 has 16 residues. Deletions cut 5 bases from V and 7 bases from J, with 18 bases between. Germline V gives CDR1 ENHRY, CDR2 SYGVKD.

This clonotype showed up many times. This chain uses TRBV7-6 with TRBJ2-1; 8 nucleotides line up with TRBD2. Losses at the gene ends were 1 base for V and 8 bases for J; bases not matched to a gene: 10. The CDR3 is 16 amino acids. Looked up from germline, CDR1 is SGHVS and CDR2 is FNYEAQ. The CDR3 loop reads CASSLEPAGVLDEQFF. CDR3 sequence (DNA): TGTGCCAGCAGCTTAGAACCAGCGGGAGTGCTCGATGAGCAGTTCTTC.